The 2 T cell receptor beta chains given below trace back to one sample, sequenced in a study of shared clonotypes between healthy human individuals. Measured with immunoSEQ multiplex PCR; TCRdb has only the in-frame clones, and not every one. Of about 470,000 clones in the sample, about 85% are singletons; the top ten hold roughly 13%. Input material: PBMCs. These TCRs come from a middle-aged woman in good health. Some clones in this sample may be carry-over from other donors' samples.

The chain uses TRBV10-3 and TRBJ2-1; tentatively, D is TRBD1 (5 bases). This CDR3 is 13 amino acids long. From germline, CDR1 is ENHRY and CDR2 SYGVKD. Trimming removed 4 bases from V and 5 bases from J, with 9 bases in between. CDR3 in amino acids: CAISVTGNNEQFF. Here the CDR3 DNA reads TGTGCCATCAGTGTTACAGGTAACAATGAGCAGTTCTTC.

V is TRBV11-2 and J is TRBJ1-1; 7 bases fit TRBD1. V dropped 4 bases and J dropped 1; count of bases not matched to a gene: 12. The CDR3 loop spans 17 amino acids. CDR1 is SGHAT, CDR2 FQNNGV, per germline. For the CDR3, the DNA is TGTGCCAGCAGCTCTACACGATCCGGGACAGCGAACACTGAAGCTTTCTTT. Its protein product is CASSSTRSGTANTEAFF.